This T cell receptor (beta chain) was found in a study of vaccination and CD4 T cells after COVID-19. Overall study context: Nasal swab PCR detected SARS-CoV-2 in convalescent patients, who comprised 9 or 10 mild cases and one severe case. Study-level findings and limits: Convalescent patients gained a median about 90% of their reactive clones only post-vaccination.

The Oncomine TCR Beta short-read assay sequenced DNA from cultured CD4+ T cells. From CD4+ T cells that had been cultured, genomic DNA was extracted. MiXCR, applied by TCRdb to the PCR reads, yields one record per CDR3 protein. This sample has roughly 20,000 distinct CDR3 sequences, with less than 60% found just once. V lost 3 bases and J 5 bases, leaving 16 bases between the germline ends. The CDR3 sequence is 15 residues long. Looked up from germline, CDR1 is WSHSY and CDR2 is SAAADI. The treatment was: approximately nine-day PBMC culture with coronavirus spike peptide pools or control peptides (ViraFEST assay). A note on this clonotype: Its specificity is unknown.

V is TRBV10-2 and J is TRBJ1-1; D gene ambiguous. The receptor was derived from a human donor who had recovered from COVID-19. The source material was CD4+ T cells from blood, cultured in vitro. The CDR3 spells CASSEDHRTGTEAFF. The DNA of the CDR3 is TGCGCCAGCAGTGAAGATCATCGGACTGGGACTGAAGCTTTCTTT.